This T cell receptor delta chain was recovered during a study of gamma-delta chains in newborns, infants, children (dated by TCRdb to the late 2010s). The study in broad terms: In the study title, it is stated that polyclonal expansion of innate gammadelta T cells is driven by microbial exposure immediately after birth. How innate gammadelta T cell populations in human newborns were shaped by microbial exposure immediately after birth was investigated in the study.

Worth noting for this clone: Its antigen is currently not known. The protein TCRdb lists belongs to a much larger clone and differs from this DNA's translation at residue 13, which points to a read error; the protein shown is made from the DNA.

Instrument on record: Illumina MiSeq. Via CATT, TCRdb reprocessed the public reads, and rows with identical DNA were then joined. The sample records about 5,700 delta-chain clones, about 0.43% of which are singletons. About 15% of the sample is taken by the ten largest. Looking up the germline V gene yields CDR1 NSMFDY and CDR2 ISSIKDK. The CDR3 holds 15 amino acids from the cysteine to the phenylalanine. Left in the record is the CDR3 DNA by itself, 45 bases read in frame from the first base. The V and J segments used are TRAV29/DV5 and TRDJ2, with TRDD3 identical over 13 junction bases. The origin of this receptor is a child who was a newborn, infant or young child, either healthy, febrile or measles-vaccinated (not recorded which). The sequenced material came from blood. This receptor carries the CDR3 CAATGGYALTAQPFF. The sequence in DNA is TGTGCAGCTACTGGGGGATACGCTTTGACAGCACAACCCTTCTTT.